This TCR beta chain was sequenced during a study of blood T cell repertoires in COVID-19. Turning to the study itself: PBMCs, B-cell-depleted T cells, or T cells were the source of the cDNA or gDNA that made up the material.

Cohort placement rested on clinical history that participants reported themselves. Each recovered donor of Cohort 3 presented with two negative PCRs, clearance, or symptom resolution. In the original workflow: Estimated nucleated cell counts came from reference gene primer amplification. Data came from immunoSEQ multiplex PCR; TCRdb stores just in-frame clones and leaves some out. Clone size and the V and J calls come from that table; the DNA yielded D and trimming. The table records about 460,000 clones, 80% to 90% of them present only once. Trimming took 3 bases from V and 9 from J, leaving 12 bases between them. Per germline, CDR1 DFQATT and CDR2 SNEGSKA (reference sequence). The CDR3 loop spans 11 amino acids.

The specimen sequenced was PBMCs or T cells enriched from blood (not recorded which). The chain has TRBV20-1 and TRBJ2-7; D not certain. The clonotype was recovered from a woman aged 55-70 years who had recovered from COVID-19. The CDR3 reads CSASTSSRQYF. DNA of the CDR3: TGCAGTGCTAGTACCTCGTCCAGGCAGTACTTC.